This T cell receptor (beta chain) was found in a study of blood T cell repertoires in COVID-19 (dated by TCRdb to the early 2020s). Study-wide context: Collaborator samples came from the United States, Italy and Spain and covered acute and convalescent phases of COVID-19. The material from the prospective study consisted of cDNA or gDNA derived from T cells, B-cell-depleted T cells, or PBMCs. Nearly every sample came with metadata listing a de-identified subject ID, COVID-19 status, age in years and sex. The samples were drawn from two sources: the first 160 participants of the ongoing ImmuneRACE study, and 1,200 or so subjects contributed by 6 global collaborators. The dataset comprised deeply sampled blood TCRbeta repertoires from subjects exposed to, actively infected with, or recovered from COVID-19. Where available, HLA class I and class II types were taken from metadata supplied by the sample provider and were not determined by assay-based typing. A freely available public database, intended as a resource for researchers studying the immune response to SARS-CoV-2, is where the repertoires were released. Points the paper makes about the study in general: How much clinical and demographic metadata was included differed by source and by participant, and the metadata was provided uncurated.

The germline V gene provides CDR1 MNHEY and CDR2 SVGAGI. CDR3 length: 15 amino acids, cysteine to phenylalanine. The sequence is cut down to CDR3 DNA, 45 bases in frame from base 1. Ends trimmed: V by 6 bases, J by 8 bases; bases unmatched to a gene: 11. Collaborating institutions collected whole blood in K2EDTA tubes following their own protocols. For TCRbeta analysis, collaborator samples were shipped as frozen whole blood, as isolated PBMCs, or as DNA extracted from either sample type. Details on this clone: There is no known antigen for this receptor. One base away there is no much larger clone; base qualities are not given.

TCRbeta CDR3 regions were amplified from genomic DNA by means of the immunoSEQ Assay, a bias-controlled multiplex PCR. As for the original processing: Nucleated cell counts per sample were estimated from amplification of reference gene primers within the assay. To quantify the absolute abundance of each unique TCRbeta CDR3 rearrangement, sequence reads were collapsed and filtered. For each sample, productive Simpson clonality was calculated as the square root of Simpson's diversity index across productive rearrangements. Imported from immuneACCESS, the table was reduced by TCRdb to in-frame sequences with V and J called. These copies leave out some clones; in studies compared against another copy, an unresolved V gene accounts for under half, and the cause of the remainder is not known. V and J calls and clone size are copied from that table; D and trimming were computed from the DNA. This sample gives about 40,000 clones in total; roughly 90% of them show up just once. In total, the top ten clones hold approximately 2.4% of the sample.

The specimen was peripheral blood. The clonotype was recovered from a human donor in a cohort sampled during active COVID-19. This chain joins TRBV6-5 to TRBJ2-1; 9 middle bases align to TRBD2. The CDR3: CASSFSGGSGDEQFF. The DNA sequence reads TGTGCCAGCAGCTTCAGCGGGGGGTCAGGAGATGAGCAGTTCTTC.